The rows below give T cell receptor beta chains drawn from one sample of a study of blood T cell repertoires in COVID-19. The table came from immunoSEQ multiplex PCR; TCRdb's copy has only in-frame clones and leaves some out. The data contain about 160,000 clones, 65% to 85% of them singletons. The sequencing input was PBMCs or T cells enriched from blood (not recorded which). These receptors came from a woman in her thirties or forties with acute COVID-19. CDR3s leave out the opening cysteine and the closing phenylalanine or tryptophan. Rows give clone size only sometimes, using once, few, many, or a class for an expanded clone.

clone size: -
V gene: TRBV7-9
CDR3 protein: ASRAGNGETGELF

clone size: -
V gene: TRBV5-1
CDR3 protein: ASSFLARQGAGTEAF

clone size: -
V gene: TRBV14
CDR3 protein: ARLGRMGYEQY

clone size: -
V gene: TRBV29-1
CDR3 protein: SVAHGGTEAF

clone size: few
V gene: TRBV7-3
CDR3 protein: ASSALAGVVGEQF

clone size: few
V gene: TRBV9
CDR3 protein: ASSALASSTDTQY

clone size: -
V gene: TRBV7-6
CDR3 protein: ASSLGAGDTGELF

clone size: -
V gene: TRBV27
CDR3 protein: ASSLGASGRGGEQF

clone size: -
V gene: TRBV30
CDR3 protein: AWGLRDSGFPNNSPLH

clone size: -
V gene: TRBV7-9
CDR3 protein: ASSYTRGSSYNEQF

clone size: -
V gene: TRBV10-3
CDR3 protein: AISLTSGTGNEQF

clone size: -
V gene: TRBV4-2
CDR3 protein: ASSQVASGSTITDTQY

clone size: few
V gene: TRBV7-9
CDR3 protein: ASSLGGAYSEQF

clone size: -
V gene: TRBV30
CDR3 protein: AWSARTGVF

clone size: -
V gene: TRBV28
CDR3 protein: ASSLYRGGQSNQPQH

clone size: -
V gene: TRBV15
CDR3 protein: ATSNQREGYNEQF

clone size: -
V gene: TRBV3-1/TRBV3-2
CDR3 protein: ASSPKRTGQPYTEAF

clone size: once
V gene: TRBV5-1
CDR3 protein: ASSSSTGDGGYT

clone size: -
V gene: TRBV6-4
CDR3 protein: ASSVSGGSTDTQY

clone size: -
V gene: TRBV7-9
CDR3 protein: ASSFGRQGMGAGTQY

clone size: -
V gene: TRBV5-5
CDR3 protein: ASSLATANYGYT

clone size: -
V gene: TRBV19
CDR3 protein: ASSIRGQGIYEQY

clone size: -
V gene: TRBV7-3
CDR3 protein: ASSLTGGGGVEYGYT

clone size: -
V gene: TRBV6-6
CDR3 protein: ASSYQGSRTDTQY